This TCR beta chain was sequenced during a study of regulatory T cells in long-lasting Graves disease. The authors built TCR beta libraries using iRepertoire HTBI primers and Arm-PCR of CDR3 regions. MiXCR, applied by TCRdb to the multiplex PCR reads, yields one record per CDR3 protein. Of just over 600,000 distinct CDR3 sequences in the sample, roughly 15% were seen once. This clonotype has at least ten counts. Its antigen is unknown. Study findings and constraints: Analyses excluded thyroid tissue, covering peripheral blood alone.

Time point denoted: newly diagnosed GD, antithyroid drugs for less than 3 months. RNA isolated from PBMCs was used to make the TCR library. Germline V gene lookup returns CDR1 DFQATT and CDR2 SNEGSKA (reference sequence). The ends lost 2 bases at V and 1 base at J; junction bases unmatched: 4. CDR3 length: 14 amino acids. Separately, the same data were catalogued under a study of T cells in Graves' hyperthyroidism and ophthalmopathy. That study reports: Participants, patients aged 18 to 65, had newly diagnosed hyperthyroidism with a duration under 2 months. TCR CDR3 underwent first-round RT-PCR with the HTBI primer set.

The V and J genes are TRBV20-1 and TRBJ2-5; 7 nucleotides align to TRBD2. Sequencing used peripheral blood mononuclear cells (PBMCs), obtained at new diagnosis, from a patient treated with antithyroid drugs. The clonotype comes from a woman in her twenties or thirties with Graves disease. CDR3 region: CSARRRTSQETQYF. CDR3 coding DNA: TGCAGTGCTAGACGAAGGACTAGCCAAGAGACCCAGTACTTC.